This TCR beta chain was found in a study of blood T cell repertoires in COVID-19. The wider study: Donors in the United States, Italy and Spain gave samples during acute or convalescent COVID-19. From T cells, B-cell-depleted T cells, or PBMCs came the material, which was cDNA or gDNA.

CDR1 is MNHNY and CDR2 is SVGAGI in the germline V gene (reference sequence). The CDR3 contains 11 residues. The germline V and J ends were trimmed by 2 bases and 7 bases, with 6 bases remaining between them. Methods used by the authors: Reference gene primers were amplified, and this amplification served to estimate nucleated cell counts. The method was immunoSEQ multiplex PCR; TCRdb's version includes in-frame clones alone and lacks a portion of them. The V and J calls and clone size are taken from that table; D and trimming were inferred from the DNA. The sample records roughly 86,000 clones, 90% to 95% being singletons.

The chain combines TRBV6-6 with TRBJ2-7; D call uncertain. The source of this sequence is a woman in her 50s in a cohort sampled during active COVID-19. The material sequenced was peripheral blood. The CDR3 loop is CASSYDSEQYF. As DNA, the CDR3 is TGTGCCAGCAGTTACGATAGTGAGCAGTACTTC.